This TCR beta chain stems from a study of spatial heterogeneity in lung cancer. The time point denotes: sample taken at primary tumor resection. V shed 7 bases, J shed 10 bases, and the junction held 12 bases outside the gene matches. Germline V gives CDR1 SQVTM, CDR2 ANQGSEA. The CDR3 consists of 13 residues. Overall study findings and caveats: Estimation of coverage gave values of roughly 6.9% for alpha and about 14% for beta chains in tumor T cells. Higher tumor mutation counts went along with higher counts of expanded intratumoral alpha and beta TCRs.

A unique molecular identifier was carried by every single TCR cDNA molecule. TCRdb reprocessed the 5' RACE reads via MiXCR and lists one record per CDR3 protein. The table shows over 14,000 distinct CDR3 sequences, with under 7.5% occurring only once. With respect to this clonotype: Its target is unknown.

This clonotype originated in a male donor with early-stage non-small cell lung cancer. The rearrangement links TRBV29-1 to TRBJ2-1; 8 bases line up with TRBD2. The specimen comprised lung tumor tissue, sampled at surgery. The CDR3 loop reads CSAGSGGKKEQFF. CDR3 in DNA: TGCAGCGCTGGGAGCGGGGGCAAGAAGGAGCAGTTCTTC.